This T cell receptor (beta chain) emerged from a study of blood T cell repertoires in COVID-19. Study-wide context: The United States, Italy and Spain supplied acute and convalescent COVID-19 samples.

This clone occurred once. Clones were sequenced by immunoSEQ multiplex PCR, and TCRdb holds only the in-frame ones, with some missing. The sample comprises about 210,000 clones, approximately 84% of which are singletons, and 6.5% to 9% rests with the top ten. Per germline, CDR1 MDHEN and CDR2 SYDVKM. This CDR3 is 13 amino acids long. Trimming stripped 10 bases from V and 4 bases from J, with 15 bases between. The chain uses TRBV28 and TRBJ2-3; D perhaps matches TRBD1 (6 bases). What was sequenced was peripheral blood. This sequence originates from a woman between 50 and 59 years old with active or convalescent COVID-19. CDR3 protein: CATKAGTPDTQYF. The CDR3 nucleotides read TGTGCCACTAAGGCCGGGACACCAGATACGCAGTATTTT.